What follows describes a single TCR beta chain. The table came from immunoSEQ multiplex PCR; TCRdb's copy has only in-frame clones and leaves some out. The repertoire holds about 400,000 clones, with about 88% as singletons. The sample is drawn from a study of blood T cell repertoires in COVID-19. The TCR originated in a woman aged 55 to 70 with COVID-19, enrolled during active disease. Sequenced material: peripheral blood.

The CDR3 DNA sequence: TGCGCCAGCAGCGGGGGGACTCAAGACACCATATATTTT. This gives the protein CASSGGTQDTIYF. The J gene is TRBJ1-3, the V gene TRBV5-1; D is possibly TRBD1 (5 bases). Germline V gene sequence: CDR1 SGHRS, CDR2 YFSETQ. CDR3 size: 13 residues. The germline V and J ends were trimmed by 4 bases and 8 bases, with 13 bases remaining between them.